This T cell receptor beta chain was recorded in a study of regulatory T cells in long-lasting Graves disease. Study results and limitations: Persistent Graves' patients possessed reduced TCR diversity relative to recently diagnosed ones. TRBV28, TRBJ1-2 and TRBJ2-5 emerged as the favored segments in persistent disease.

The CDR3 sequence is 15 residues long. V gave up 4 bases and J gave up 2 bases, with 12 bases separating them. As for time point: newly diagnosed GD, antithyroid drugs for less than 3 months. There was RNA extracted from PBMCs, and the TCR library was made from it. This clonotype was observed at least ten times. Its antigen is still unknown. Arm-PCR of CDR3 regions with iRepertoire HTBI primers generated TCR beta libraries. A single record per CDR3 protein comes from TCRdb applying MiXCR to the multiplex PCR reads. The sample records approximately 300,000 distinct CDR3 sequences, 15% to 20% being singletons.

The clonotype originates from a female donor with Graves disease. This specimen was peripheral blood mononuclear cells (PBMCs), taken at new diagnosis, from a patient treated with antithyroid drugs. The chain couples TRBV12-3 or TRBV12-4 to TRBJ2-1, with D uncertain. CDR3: CASSSEVPPYNEQFF. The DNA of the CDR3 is TGTGCCAGCAGTTCAGAGGTTCCCCCCTACAATGAGCAGTTCTTC.